The 2 T cell receptor beta chains given below trace back to one sample, sequenced in a study of blood T cells in healthy people across ages. Through a sample-barcoded 5' primer and a J-beta primer mix, a second PCR was run for roughly 6 to 11 cycles. TCRdb recomputed calls from the 5' RACE reads with MiXCR, one row per CDR3 protein. The data hold about 780,000 distinct CDR3 sequences, with 46% observed a single time. What was sequenced was blood. Every receptor here comes from an elderly man in good health.

The sample holds many counts of this clonotype. This chain connects TRBV25-1 to TRBJ1-2, with D tentatively TRBD1 (5 bases). CDR1 MGHDK and CDR2 SYGVNS come from the germline V gene. Trimming removed 6 bases from V and 4 bases from J, with 12 bases in between. The CDR3 contains 13 residues. The CDR3 sequence is CASRNGGGYGYTF. CDR3 sequence (DNA): TGTGCCAGCAGGAACGGGGGGGGCTATGGCTACACCTTC.

The J gene is TRBJ2-7, the V gene TRBV5-1; perhaps TRBD2 as D (6 bases). The CDR3 extends over 13 amino acids. In germline, CDR1 is SGHRS, CDR2 YFSETQ. The V gene lost 6 bases and the J gene lost 0 bases, with 10 bases spanning the gap. As DNA, the CDR3 is TGCGCCAGCAATCCCGGGGGCTCCTACGAGCAGTACTTC. Protein product: CASNPGGSYEQYF.